Listed below are T cell receptor beta chains from one sample, sequenced in a study of regulatory T cells in long-lasting Graves disease. One entry per CDR3 protein results from TCRdb running MiXCR on the multiplex PCR reads. Of about 210,000 distinct CDR3 sequences listed, approximately 19% were seen once; the top ten hold 10% to 15%. These data also featured in a second study, about T cells in Graves' hyperthyroidism and ophthalmopathy.

The source material was peripheral blood mononuclear cells (PBMCs), sampled at new diagnosis, from a patient treated with antithyroid drugs. The receptor set was obtained from a young woman with Graves disease. Both conserved end residues are part of each CDR3. D genes are given only for firm matches. The size of a clone is reported for some rows only, either as once, few or many, or as a class for expanded clones.

D gene,clone size,V gene,J gene,CDR3 DNA,CDR3 protein
-,-,TRBV28,TRBJ2-1,TGTGCCAGCAGCCCAAGCGGGTACATGATCAATGAGCAGTTCTTC,CASSPSGYMINEQFF
TRBD1,few,TRBV4-1,TRBJ2-1,TGCGCCAGCAGCCAACAGACAGGGGGCTACTACAATGAGCAGTTCTTC,CASSQQTGGYYNEQFF
-,many,TRBV11-2,TRBJ2-7,TGTGCCAGCAGCTTGGCGCGGGCTCTCGGGAGCGAGCAGTACTTC,CASSLARALGSEQYF
TRBD2,-,TRBV20-1,TRBJ2-3,TGCAGTGTGCTAGCGGGAGCTGTAGATACGCAGTATTTT,CSVLAGAVDTQYF
TRBD1,-,TRBV11-2,TRBJ1-4,TGTGCCAGCAGCTTAGACCGCGGACAGGTGTTTTTT,CASSLDRGQVFF
-,many,TRBV28,TRBJ2-7,TGTGCCAGCAATCCGGACAGCCTTGTCCACGAGCAGTACTTC,CASNPDSLVHEQYF
TRBD1,many,TRBV7-6,TRBJ1-4,TGTGCCAGCAGCCACCGGGACAGGGGGGCATTTGAAAAACTGTTTTTT,CASSHRDRGAFEKLFF
-,many,TRBV19,TRBJ1-1,TGTGCCAGTAGTCCAGTCGGGGGGGGCACTGAAGCTTTCTTT,CASSPVGGGTEAFF
TRBD2,many,TRBV10-2,TRBJ2-7,TGCGCCAGCAGCCCGACATTAGCGGGAGCGTGGGAGCAGTACTTC,CASSPTLAGAWEQYF
TRBD2,many,TRBV7-9,TRBJ2-1,TGTGCCAGCAGCCCTGATAGCGGGAGGGCCTACAATGAGCAGTTCTTC,CASSPDSGRAYNEQFF
-,medium-sized,TRBV2,TRBJ1-6,TGTGCCAGCAGACTACAGGGATCCTATAATTCACCCCTCCACTTT,CASRLQGSYNSPLHF
-,-,TRBV11-2,TRBJ2-7,TGTGCCAGCAGCGCGGACCGCGCACGGGAGCAGTACTTC,CASSADRAREQYF
TRBD1,many,TRBV6-1,TRBJ2-2,TGTGCCAGCAGTAAGACAGGGGAAGGAGGTACCGGGGAGCTGTTTTTT,CASSKTGEGGTGELFF
-,-,TRBV2,TRBJ2-2,TGTGCCAGCAGCCCGGGTAGGACCTTCGCGAACACCGGGGAGCTGTTTTTT,CASSPGRTFANTGELFF
TRBD1,many,TRBV6-2/TRBV6-3,TRBJ1-2,TGTGCCAGCAGTGGGACAGGGGGCCCTTCTGGATATGGCTACACCTTC,CASSGTGGPSGYGYTF
-,many,TRBV30,TRBJ2-7,TGTGCCTGGACCAACCCCCGCCACGAGCAGTACTTC,CAWTNPRHEQYF
-,many,TRBV28,TRBJ2-7,TGTGCCAGCAGTCTCCCAACCTTCCCTGAGCTCTACGAGCAGTACTTC,CASSLPTFPELYEQYF
TRBD2,many,TRBV2,TRBJ2-2,TGTGCCAGCAGTGGCACTAGCGAATGGGACACCGGGGAGCTGTTTTTT,CASSGTSEWDTGELFF
TRBD2,many,TRBV7-8,TRBJ2-7,TGTGCCAGCAGCTTACGGCGGGGGGGCTTTAGGAACGAGCAGTACTTC,CASSLRRGGFRNEQYF
-,-,TRBV20-1,TRBJ2-7,TGCAGTGCTAGGTGGACCCAGGCAGGGCGCTACGAGCAGTACTTC,CSARWTQAGRYEQYF
-,-,TRBV15,TRBJ1-2,TGTGCCACCAGCAGAGAGGGGGCAAACAACTATGGCTACACCTTC,CATSREGANNYGYTF
TRBD1,many,TRBV7-8,TRBJ1-4,TGTGCCAGCAGCTTATCCGGGACAGGGGAAAAACTGTTTTTT,CASSLSGTGEKLFF
TRBD2,many,TRBV6-1,TRBJ2-1,TGTGCCAGCAGTGAAACTAGCGGGGGAACCTACAATGAGCAGTTCTTC,CASSETSGGTYNEQFF
-,many,TRBV19,TRBJ2-1,TGTGCCAGTAGTATAAACGGTGGGATCTACAATGAGCAGTTCTTC,CASSINGGIYNEQFF
TRBD2,few,TRBV20-1,TRBJ2-5,TGCAGTGCTAGAGATCTGGCGGGAGGGGGAGGAGGGGAGACCCAGTACTTC,CSARDLAGGGGGETQYF
-,-,TRBV27,TRBJ1-4,TGTGCCAGCAGTCCAACCCGCTCAACTAATGAAAAACTGTTTTTT,CASSPTRSTNEKLFF
TRBD2,many,TRBV19,TRBJ2-3,TGTGCCAGTAGTATTTCTAGCGGGAGAGCAGATACGCAGTATTTT,CASSISSGRADTQYF
-,many,TRBV20-1,TRBJ1-5,TGCAGTGCTAGAGATGTGCAGGGCCTTCAGCCCCAGCATTTT,CSARDVQGLQPQHF
-,-,TRBV4-1,TRBJ2-7,TGCGCCAGCAGCCAAGCCCAATCGGACATGGCCTACGAGCAGTACTTC,CASSQAQSDMAYEQYF
TRBD1,many,TRBV30,TRBJ2-7,TGTGCCTGGGGAGATCTTCCGGGACAGGGTACAACCGAGCAGTACTTC,CAWGDLPGQGTTEQYF
-,many,TRBV18,TRBJ2-1,TGTGCCAGCTCACCACAGAATGAGCAGTTCTTC,CASSPQNEQFF
TRBD2,many,TRBV6-1,TRBJ2-2,TGTGCCAGCAACCAGCCATCAGGCGGGACTAGCGGGAGGACCGGGGAGCTGTTTTTT,CASNQPSGGTSGRTGELFF
TRBD1,-,TRBV5-1,TRBJ1-4,TGCGCCAGCAGCTTCACAGGGGATGAAAAACTGTTTTTT,CASSFTGDEKLFF
-,many,TRBV20-1,TRBJ1-2,TGCAGTGCTAGAGATAGGGGGGGGGACTATGGCTACACCTTC,CSARDRGGDYGYTF
TRBD1,many,TRBV28,TRBJ1-2,TGTGCCAGCAGTTTTCCACAGGGGGCAAGCTATGGCTACACCTTC,CASSFPQGASYGYTF
-,many,TRBV20-1,TRBJ1-5,TGCAGTGCTAGAGATCCAAGGAGCAATCAGCCCCAGCATTTT,CSARDPRSNQPQHF
TRBD1,-,TRBV19,TRBJ2-7,TGTGCCAGTAGTCCGTCCCGGGACAGGGGCTCCTACGAGCAGTACTTC,CASSPSRDRGSYEQYF
-,many,TRBV20-1,TRBJ1-1,TGCAGTGCTTCGGGGAACACTGAAGCTTTCTTT,CSASGNTEAFF
TRBD1,many,TRBV13,TRBJ2-7,TGTGCCAGCCAAGACAGGGGCTCCTACGAGCAGTACTTC,CASQDRGSYEQYF
-,many,TRBV19,TRBJ2-2,TGTGCCAGTAGTATATCCCTTAGGGGCACCGGGGAGCTGTTTTTT,CASSISLRGTGELFF
-,many,TRBV3-1,TRBJ1-2,TGTGCCAGCAGCCAACTTCAGGCCTCCTACTATGGCTACACCTTC,CASSQLQASYYGYTF
-,-,TRBV7-9,TRBJ2-7,TGTGCCAGCAGCTCTCCGGGACCCCGCAGCGAGCAGTACTTC,CASSSPGPRSEQYF
-,many,TRBV20-1,TRBJ2-1,TGCAGTGCTCCTGCCGGACGGGCTTTTTTCGAGCAGTTCTTC,CSAPAGRAFFEQFF
TRBD1,-,TRBV27,TRBJ2-2,TGTGCCAGCAGCTTACAGGGGGCTGCGAACACCGGGGAGCTGTTTTTT,CASSLQGAANTGELFF
-,many,TRBV30,TRBJ2-1,TGTGCCTTTGCCACAGGGAGCTCCTACAATGAGCAGTTCTTC,CAFATGSSYNEQFF
TRBD1,many,TRBV19,TRBJ1-1,TGTGCCAGTAGCCGCGGGACAGGCAGTTCCACTGAAGCTTTCTTT,CASSRGTGSSTEAFF
TRBD1,-,TRBV7-8,TRBJ1-2,TGTGCCAGCAGCCGGAGGGACAGGGGCTATGGCTACACCTTC,CASSRRDRGYGYTF